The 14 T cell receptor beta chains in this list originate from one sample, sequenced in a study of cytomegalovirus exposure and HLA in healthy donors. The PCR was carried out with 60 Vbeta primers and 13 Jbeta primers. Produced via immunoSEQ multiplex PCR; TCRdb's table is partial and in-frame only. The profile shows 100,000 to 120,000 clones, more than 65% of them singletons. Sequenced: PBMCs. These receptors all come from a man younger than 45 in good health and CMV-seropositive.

The CDR3, as DNA: TGTGCCAGCGGGACTAGCGGTAACTACGAGCAGTACTTC. Protein product: CASGTSGNYEQYF. V usage is TRBV5-4 and J usage is TRBJ2-7, with 11 bases lining up with TRBD2. Germline loops: CDR1 SGHNT, CDR2 YYREEE (reference sequence). This CDR3 region has 13 residues. Trimming removed 7 bases from V and 3 bases from J; junction bases left unmatched: 3.

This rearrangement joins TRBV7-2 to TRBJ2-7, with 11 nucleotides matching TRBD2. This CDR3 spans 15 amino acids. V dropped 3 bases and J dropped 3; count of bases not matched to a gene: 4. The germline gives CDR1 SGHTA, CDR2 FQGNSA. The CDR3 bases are TGTGCCAGCAGCTTCTTAGCGGGGGGGCTCTACGAGCAGTACTTC. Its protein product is CASSFLAGGLYEQYF. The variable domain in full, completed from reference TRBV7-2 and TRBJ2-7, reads GAGVSQSPSNKVTEKGKDVELRCDPISGHTALYWYRQSLGQGLEFLIYFQGNSAPDKSGLPSDRFSAERTGGSVSTLTIQRTQQEDSAVYLCASSFLAGGLYEQYFGPGTRLTVT.

CDR3 loop: CASSLLESEQFF. The CDR3 coding sequence is TGTGCCAGCAGCTTGTTGGAGAGTGAGCAGTTCTTC. This chain joins TRBV5-5 and TRBJ2-1; no clear D. Trimming removed 1 base from V and 9 bases from J, with 8 bases in between. The V gene's germline CDR1 is SGHKS and CDR2 YYEKEE (reference sequence). The CDR3 has 12 amino acids.

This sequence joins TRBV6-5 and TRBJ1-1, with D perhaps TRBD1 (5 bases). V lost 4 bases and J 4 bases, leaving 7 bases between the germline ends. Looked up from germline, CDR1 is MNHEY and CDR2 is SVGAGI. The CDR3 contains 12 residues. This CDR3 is CASSSRVTEAFF. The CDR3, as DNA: TGTGCCAGCAGTTCCAGGGTCACTGAAGCTTTCTTT.

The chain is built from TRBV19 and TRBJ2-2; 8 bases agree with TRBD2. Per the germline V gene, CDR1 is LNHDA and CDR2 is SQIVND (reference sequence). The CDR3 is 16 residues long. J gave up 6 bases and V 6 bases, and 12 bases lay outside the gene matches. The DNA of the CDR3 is TGTGCCAGTAGACCCCGCGGCGGGGGGAAGGCCGGGGAGCTGTTTTTT. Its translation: CASRPRGGGKAGELFF.

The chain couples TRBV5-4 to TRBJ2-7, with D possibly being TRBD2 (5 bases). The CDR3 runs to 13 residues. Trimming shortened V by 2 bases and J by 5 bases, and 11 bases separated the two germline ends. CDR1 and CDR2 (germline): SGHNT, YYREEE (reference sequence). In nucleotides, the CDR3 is TGTGCCAGCAGCTTCGAGGGCGGGCACGAGCAGTACTTC. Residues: CASSFEGGHEQYF.

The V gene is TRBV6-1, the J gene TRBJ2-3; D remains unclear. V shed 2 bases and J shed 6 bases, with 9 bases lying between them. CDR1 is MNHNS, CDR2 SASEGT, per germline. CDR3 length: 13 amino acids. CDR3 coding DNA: TGTGCCAGCAGTGAACGTCTCGCGGATACGCAGTATTTT. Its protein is CASSERLADTQYF.

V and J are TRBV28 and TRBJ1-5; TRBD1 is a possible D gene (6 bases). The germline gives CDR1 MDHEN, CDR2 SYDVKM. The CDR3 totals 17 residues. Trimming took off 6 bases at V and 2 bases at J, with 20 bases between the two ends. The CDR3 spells CASSPLSTGWGNQPQHF. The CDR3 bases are TGTGCCAGCAGCCCTCTTTCGACAGGATGGGGCAATCAGCCCCAGCATTTT. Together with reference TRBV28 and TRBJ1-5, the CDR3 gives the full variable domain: DVKVTQSSRYLVKRTGEKVFLECVQDMDHENMFWYRQDPGLGLRLIYFSYDVKMKEKGDIPEGYSVSREKKERFSLILESASTNQTSMYLCASSPLSTGWGNQPQHFGDGTRLSIL.

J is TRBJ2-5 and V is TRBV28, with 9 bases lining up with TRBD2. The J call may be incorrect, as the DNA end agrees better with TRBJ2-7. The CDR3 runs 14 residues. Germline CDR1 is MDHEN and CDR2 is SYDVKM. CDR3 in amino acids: CASSATSGAYEQYF. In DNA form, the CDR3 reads TGTGCCAGCAGTGCGACTAGCGGAGCCTACGAGCAGTACTTC.

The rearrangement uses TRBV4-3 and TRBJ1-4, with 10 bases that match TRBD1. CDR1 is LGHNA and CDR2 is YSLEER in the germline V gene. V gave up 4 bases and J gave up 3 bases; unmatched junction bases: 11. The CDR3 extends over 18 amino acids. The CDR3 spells CASSPDPGGTGANEKLFF. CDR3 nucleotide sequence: TGCGCCAGCAGCCCCGACCCCGGTGGGACAGGGGCTAATGAAAAACTGTTTTTT.

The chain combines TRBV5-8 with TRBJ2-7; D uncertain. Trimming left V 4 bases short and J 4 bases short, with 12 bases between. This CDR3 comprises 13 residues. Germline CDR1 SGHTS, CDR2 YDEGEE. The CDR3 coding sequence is TGTGCCAGCAGCCTGGCGCGGATATACGAGCAGTACTTC. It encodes CASSLARIYEQYF. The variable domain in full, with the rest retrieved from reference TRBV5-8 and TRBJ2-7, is EAGVTQSPTHLIKTRGQQATLRCSPISGHTSVYWYQQALGLGLQFLLWYDEGEERNRGNFPPRFSGRQFPNYSSELNVNALELEDSALYLCASSLARIYEQYFGPGTRLTVT.

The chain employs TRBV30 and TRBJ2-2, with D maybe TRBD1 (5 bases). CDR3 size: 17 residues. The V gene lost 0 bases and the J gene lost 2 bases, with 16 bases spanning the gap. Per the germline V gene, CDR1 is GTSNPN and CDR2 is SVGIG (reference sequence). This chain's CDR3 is CAWSVQFWGTNTGELFF. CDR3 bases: TGTGCCTGGAGTGTACAATTCTGGGGCACTAACACCGGGGAGCTGTTTTTT.

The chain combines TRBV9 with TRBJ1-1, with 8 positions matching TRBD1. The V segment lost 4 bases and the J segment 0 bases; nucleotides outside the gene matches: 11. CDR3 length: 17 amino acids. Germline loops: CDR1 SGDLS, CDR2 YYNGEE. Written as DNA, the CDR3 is TGTGCCAGCAGCACGTACGGGGGGACAGGCATGAACACTGAAGCTTTCTTT. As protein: CASSTYGGTGMNTEAFF.

The CDR3 loop is CSVQGLSNTGELFF. In DNA, the CDR3 is TGCAGCGTACAGGGTCTATCGAACACCGGGGAGCTGTTTTTT. V is TRBV29-1 and J is TRBJ2-2; tentatively, D is TRBD1 (6 bases). CDR3 length: 14 residues. V lost 6 bases and J 0 bases, leaving 11 bases between the germline ends. The germline V gene has CDR1 SQVTM and CDR2 ANQGSEA.